The source of this TCR beta chain is a study of T cells after yellow fever vaccination. Study-level information: SMART-Seq v4 Ultra Low Input handled preparation of low-cell-number fractions. Study-level points and caveats: Some clonotypes were seen in both the CD4 and the CD8 compartments. These made up a small share and likely arose from convergent recombination. Abundant contaminating clonotypes from the bulk population could appear in FACS-sorted repertoires.

A remark on this clonotype: Its specificity is not known.

Generation of TCR cDNA used 5'RACE template switching (which added a universal primer site and UMIs). One entry per CDR3 protein results from TCRdb running MiXCR on the 5' RACE reads. The data show about 50,000 distinct CDR3 sequences, roughly 7.3% seen once. The TCR originated in a man aged 18 to 29 who received the YFV17D yellow fever vaccine. Sequencing was performed on CD8+ T cells sorted from PBMCs, taken about 2 weeks after the first yellow fever vaccination.

Here the CDR3 reads CASSLAGTGRWTEAFF. For the CDR3, the DNA is TGCGCCAGCAGCTTGGCCGGGACAGGGAGGTGGACTGAAGCTTTCTTT. The chain is built from TRBV5-1 and TRBJ1-1; 9 bases match TRBD1. This CDR3 is built from 16 residues. V shed 0 bases and J 5 bases; nucleotides not matched to a gene: 8. Germline CDR1 SGHRS, CDR2 YFSETQ.